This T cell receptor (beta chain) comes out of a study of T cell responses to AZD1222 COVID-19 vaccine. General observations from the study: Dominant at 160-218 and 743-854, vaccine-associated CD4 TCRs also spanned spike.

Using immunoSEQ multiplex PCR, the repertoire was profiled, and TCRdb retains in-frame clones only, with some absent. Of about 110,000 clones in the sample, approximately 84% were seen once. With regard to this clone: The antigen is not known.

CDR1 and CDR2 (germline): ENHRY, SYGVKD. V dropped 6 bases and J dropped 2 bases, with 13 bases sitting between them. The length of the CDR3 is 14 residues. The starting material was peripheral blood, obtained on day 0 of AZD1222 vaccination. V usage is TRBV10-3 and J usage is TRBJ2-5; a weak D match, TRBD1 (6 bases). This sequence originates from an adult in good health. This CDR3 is CAISREGVQETQYF. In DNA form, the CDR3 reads TGTGCCATCAGCCGTGAGGGGGTACAAGAGACCCAGTACTTC.